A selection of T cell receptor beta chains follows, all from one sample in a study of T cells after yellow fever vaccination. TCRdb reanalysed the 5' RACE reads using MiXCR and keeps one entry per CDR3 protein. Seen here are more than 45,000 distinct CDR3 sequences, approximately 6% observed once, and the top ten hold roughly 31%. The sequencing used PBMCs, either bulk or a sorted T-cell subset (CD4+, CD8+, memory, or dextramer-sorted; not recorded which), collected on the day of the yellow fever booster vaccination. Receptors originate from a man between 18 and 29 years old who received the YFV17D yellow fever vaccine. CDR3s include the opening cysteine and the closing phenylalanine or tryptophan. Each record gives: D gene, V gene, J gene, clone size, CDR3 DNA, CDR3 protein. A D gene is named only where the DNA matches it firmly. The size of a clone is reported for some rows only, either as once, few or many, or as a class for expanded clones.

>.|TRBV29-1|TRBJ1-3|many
TGCAGCGTTGAAGACCGGGACCCTGGAAACACCATATATTTT
CSVEDRDPGNTIYF
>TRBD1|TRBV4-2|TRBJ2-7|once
TGTGCCAGCAGCCAAGAGGGACAGAACTACGAGCAGTACTTC
CASSQEGQNYEQYF
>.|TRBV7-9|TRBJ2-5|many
TGTGCCAGCAGCTCTCTAGCAAGTGGCGAGACCCAGTACTTC
CASSSLASGETQYF
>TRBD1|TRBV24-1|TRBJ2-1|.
TGTGCCACCAGTGATTGGGGCGGGACAGGGGCCTCGGATGAGCAGTTCTTC
CATSDWGGTGASDEQFF
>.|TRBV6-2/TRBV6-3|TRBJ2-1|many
TGTGCCAGCAGTACAAGCGGGGAGCAGTTCTTC
CASSTSGEQFF
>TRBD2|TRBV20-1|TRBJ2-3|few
TGCAGTGCCCGCCTGCTAGCGGGGGGCTCTATATTCACAGATACGCAGTATTTT
CSARLLAGGSIFTDTQYF
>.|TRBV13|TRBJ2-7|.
TGTGCCAGCAGCTTACAGGGGGGCAGACTTTACGAGCAGTACTTC
CASSLQGGRLYEQYF
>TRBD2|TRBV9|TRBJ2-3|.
TGTGCCAGCAGCGTTGGGACTAGCGGGGGCACAGATACGCAGTATTTT
CASSVGTSGGTDTQYF
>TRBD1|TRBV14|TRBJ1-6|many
TGTGCCAGGAGGGGACAGGGGGCTTCACCCCTCCACTTT
CARRGQGASPLHF
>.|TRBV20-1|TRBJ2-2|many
TGCAGTGCCACGGACAGAACCACCGGGGAGCTGTTTTTT
CSATDRTTGELFF
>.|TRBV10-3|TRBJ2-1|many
TGTGCCATCAGTGAGAGCGACAGCTACAATGAGCAGTTCTTC
CAISESDSYNEQFF
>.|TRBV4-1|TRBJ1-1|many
TGCGCCAGCAGCCAAGTTTTATTGGCCCAGGGCACTGAAGCTTTCTTT
CASSQVLLAQGTEAFF
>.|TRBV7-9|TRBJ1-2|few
TGTGCCAGCAGCTTAGAAGGGTTCGATGGCTACACCTTC
CASSLEGFDGYTF
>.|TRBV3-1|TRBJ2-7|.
TGTGCCAGCAGCCCCTACGAGCAGTGCTTC
CASSPYEQCF
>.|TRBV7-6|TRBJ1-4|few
TGTGCCAGCAGCTTAGCAGGGTACGAAAAACTGTTTTTT
CASSLAGYEKLFF
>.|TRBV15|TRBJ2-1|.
TGTGCCACCGATATGGGGGGGGCTCCCTACAATGAGCAGTTCTTC
CATDMGGAPYNEQFF
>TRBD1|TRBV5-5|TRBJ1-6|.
TGTGCCAGCAGCCTACTGACAGGGGGCGAATCGACACCCCTCCACTTT
CASSLLTGGESTPLHF
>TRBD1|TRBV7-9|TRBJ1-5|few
TGTGCCAGCAGCTGGGGACAGGGTTCCCAGCCCCAGCATTTT
CASSWGQGSQPQHF
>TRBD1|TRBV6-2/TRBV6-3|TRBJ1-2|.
TGTGCCAGCAGTTACCGGACAGGGGAAAGCTCCAACTATGGCTACACCTTC
CASSYRTGESSNYGYTF
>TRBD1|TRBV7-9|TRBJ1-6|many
TGTGCCAGCAGCTCACGGACAGGGGGCGCCTCACCCCTCCACTTT
CASSSRTGGASPLHF
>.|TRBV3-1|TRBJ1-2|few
TGTGCCAGCAGCCGCCCGGCAGCGGACTATGGCTACACCTTC
CASSRPAADYGYTF
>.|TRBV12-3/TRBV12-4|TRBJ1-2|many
TGTGCCAGCAGCCTCCGGGGTCTTGCCACGGGCGGCTACACCTTC
CASSLRGLATGGYTF
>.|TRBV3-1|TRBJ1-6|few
TGTGCCAGCAGCCAAGTCTTCGCGATGGCACCCCTCCACTTT
CASSQVFAMAPLHF
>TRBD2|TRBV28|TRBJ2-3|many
TGTGCCAGCCACGTCGGGGCGGGACAGGCCGGACTAGCGGCTAGCACAGATACGCAGTATTTT
CASHVGAGQAGLAASTDTQYF
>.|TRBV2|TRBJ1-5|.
TGTGCCAGCAACGCAGGGCTATACAATCAGCCCCAGCATTTT
CASNAGLYNQPQHF
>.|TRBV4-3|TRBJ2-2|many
TGCGCCAGCAGCCAAGATTACCTCCGGGGCACCGGGGAGCTGTTTTTT
CASSQDYLRGTGELFF
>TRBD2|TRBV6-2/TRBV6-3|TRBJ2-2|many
TGTGCCAGCAGACGACTAGCGGGGGCCACGAACACCGGGGAGCTGTTTTTT
CASRRLAGATNTGELFF
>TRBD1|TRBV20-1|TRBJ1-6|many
TGCAGTGCTGTGGAAGGGGGCGTTAGGTCCTATAATTCACCCCTCCACTTT
CSAVEGGVRSYNSPLHF
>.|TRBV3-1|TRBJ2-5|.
TGTGCCAGCAGCCTACGGACTGATCAAGAGACCCAGTACTTC
CASSLRTDQETQYF
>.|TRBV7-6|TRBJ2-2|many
TGTGCCAGCAGCCAATTAAAGGGGCCAACCGGGGAGCTGTTTTTT
CASSQLKGPTGELFF
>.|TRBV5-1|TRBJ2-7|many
TGCGCCAGCAGCTTGGCCCCATCAAACGAGCAGTACTTC
CASSLAPSNEQYF
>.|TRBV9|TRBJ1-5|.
TGTGCCAGCAATGAAGGCGATAGCAATCAGCCCCAGCATTTT
CASNEGDSNQPQHF
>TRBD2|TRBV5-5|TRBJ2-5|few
TGTGCCAGCAGCTTTGCGGGGGGCCGGGAGACCCAGTACTTC
CASSFAGGRETQYF
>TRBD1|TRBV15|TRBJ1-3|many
TGTGCCACCAGCCAGACAGGGGCTGGAAACACCATATATTTT
CATSQTGAGNTIYF
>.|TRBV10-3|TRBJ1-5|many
TGTGCCATCAGTTGGGACCACGGCAGGCAGCCCCAGCATTTT
CAISWDHGRQPQHF
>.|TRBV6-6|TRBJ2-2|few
TGTGCCAGCTCGATGACCGACAGAGACACCGGGGAGCTGTTTTTT
CASSMTDRDTGELFF
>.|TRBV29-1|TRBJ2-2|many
TGCAGCGTTGATTCCGAGAACACCGGGGAGCTGTTTTTT
CSVDSENTGELFF
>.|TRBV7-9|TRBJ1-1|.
TGTGCCAGCAGCTTAGTGGGGCCAACCCTACAAGCTTTCTTT
CASSLVGPTLQAFF
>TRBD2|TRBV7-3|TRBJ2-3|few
TGTGCCAGCAGCGCCAAGGTCGGGAGGAAAACAGATACGCAGTATTTT
CASSAKVGRKTDTQYF
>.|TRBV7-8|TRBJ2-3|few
TGTGCCAGCAGCTTAGATTCCAGGGGAGTAGATACGCAGTATTTT
CASSLDSRGVDTQYF
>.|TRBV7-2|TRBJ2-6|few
TGTGCCAGCAGTTACTCTTCGAACTCTGGGGCCAACGTCCTGACTTTC
CASSYSSNSGANVLTF
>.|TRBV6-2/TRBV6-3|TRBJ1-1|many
TGTGCCAGCAGTTACGCGGGAGAGAACACTGAAGCTTTCTTT
CASSYAGENTEAFF
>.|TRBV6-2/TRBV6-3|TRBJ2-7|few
TGTGCCAGCAGTTACCTCGGACTCGGAGAGCAGTACTTC
CASSYLGLGEQYF
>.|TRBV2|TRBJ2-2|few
TGTGCCAGCAGTTTCGGGACAAGCACCGGGGAGCTGTTTTTT
CASSFGTSTGELFF
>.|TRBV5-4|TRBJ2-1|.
TGTGCCAGCCGAGCCGGGGACTACAATGAGCAGTTCTTC
CASRAGDYNEQFF